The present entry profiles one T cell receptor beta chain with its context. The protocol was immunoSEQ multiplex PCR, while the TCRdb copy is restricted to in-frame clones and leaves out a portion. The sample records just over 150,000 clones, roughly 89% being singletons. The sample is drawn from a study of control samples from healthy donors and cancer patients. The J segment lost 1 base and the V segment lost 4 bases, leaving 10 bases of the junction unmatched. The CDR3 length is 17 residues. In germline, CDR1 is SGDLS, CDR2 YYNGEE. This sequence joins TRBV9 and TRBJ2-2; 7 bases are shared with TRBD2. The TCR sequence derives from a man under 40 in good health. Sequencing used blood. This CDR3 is CASSSPRQRGNTGELFF. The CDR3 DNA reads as TGTGCCAGCAGCTCTCCCAGGCAGCGGGGGAACACCGGGGAGCTGTTTTTT. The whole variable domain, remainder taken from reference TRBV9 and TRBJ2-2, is DSGVTQTPKHLITATGQRVTLRCSPRSGDLSVYWYQQSLDQGLQFLIQYYNGEERAKGNILERFSAQQFPDLHSELNLSSLELGDSALYFCASSSPRQRGNTGELFFGEGSRLTVL.